The rows below give T cell receptor beta chains drawn from one sample of a study of T cell responses to AZD1222 COVID-19 vaccine. Clones were read by immunoSEQ multiplex PCR, and TCRdb kept only the in-frame ones, dropping some. The sample includes approximately 130,000 clones, over 90% seen only once; the top ten take around 0.91%. The sample consisted of peripheral blood, taken on day 0 of AZD1222 vaccination. Source of these receptors: an adult in good health. Each CDR3 is given with its conserved first and last residue. A D gene is named only where the DNA matches it firmly.

V	D	J	DNA	CDR3
TRBV18	TRBD1	TRBJ1-2	TGTGCCAGCTCACCACCGGGACAGTCATTGGGCTACACCTTC	CASSPPGQSLGYTF
TRBV5-4	.	TRBJ1-2	TGTGCCAGCAGCTTGGGGTACGGAGACTACACCTTC	CASSLGYGDYTF
TRBV18	.	TRBJ1-5	TGTGCCAGCTCACCACCATGGGGAAAGGGCAATCAGCCCCAGCATTTT	CASSPPWGKGNQPQHF
TRBV6-5	.	TRBJ1-2	TGTGCCAGTTCACAACATAACTATGGCTACACCTTC	CASSQHNYGYTF
TRBV4-1	.	TRBJ1-2	TGCGCCAGCAGCCACCCACAGGGTAACTATGGCTACACCTTC	CASSHPQGNYGYTF
TRBV19	TRBD1	TRBJ1-1	TGTGCCAGTAGTATGGACAGGGGGCCGATGAACACTGAAGCTTTCTTT	CASSMDRGPMNTEAFF
TRBV13	.	TRBJ1-6	TGTGCCAGCAGCTTAGGGGCGCCTAATTCACCCCTCCACTTT	CASSLGAPNSPLHF
TRBV14	TRBD1	TRBJ1-4	TGTGCCAGCAGCCAAGAAATCCTGGACAGGATCGGGTCTAATGAAAAACTGTTTTTT	CASSQEILDRIGSNEKLFF
TRBV2	TRBD1	TRBJ1-2	TGTGCCAGCAGTGAGTCAGGGGGCGGAGTTGGCTACACCTTC	CASSESGGGVGYTF
TRBV4-1	TRBD2	TRBJ2-1	TGCGCCAGCAGCCAGGTACTAGCGGTGCCTCCATGGTTCTTC	CASSQVLAVPPWFF
TRBV13	.	TRBJ1-6	TGTGCCAGCAGCTTAAACCCCCAGGGCAATTCACCCCTCCACTTT	CASSLNPQGNSPLHF